Listed below are T cell receptor beta chains from one sample, sequenced in a study of OX40 agonist ivuxolimab in advanced cancers. TCRdb keeps only in-frame clones here, not all; method: immunoSEQ multiplex PCR. Of approximately 50,000 clones detected, 70% to 90% appear once; the ten largest clones hold around 2.8%. This specimen consisted of CD4+ or CD8+ T cells sorted from blood, obtained in a trial of the OX40 agonist ivuxolimab. The source of these receptors is an adult with an advanced solid tumor such as melanoma, head and neck, liver or kidney cancer. The CDR3 runs from the conserved cysteine through the conserved F or W. Fields, in order: V gene, D gene, clone size, J gene, CDR3 DNA, CDR3 protein. D genes are given only for firm matches. Clone size is given for some rows only: seen once, a few or many times, or a class if the clone is expanded.

v_call: TRBV29-1
d_call: NA
clone_size: NA
j_call: TRBJ2-7
cdr3_nt: TGCAGCGCCGCGAGGGGGGATTCTCAATCGCCCACCTACGAGCAGTACTTC
cdr3_aa: CSAARGDSQSPTYEQYF

v_call: TRBV5-1
d_call: NA
clone_size: NA
j_call: TRBJ2-5
cdr3_nt: TGCGCCAGCAGCATCGGGCCCAGAGAGACCCAGTACTTC
cdr3_aa: CASSIGPRETQYF

v_call: TRBV30
d_call: TRBD2
clone_size: once
j_call: TRBJ2-3
cdr3_nt: TGTGCCTGGACTAGCGGTCCCCACGCAGATACGCAGTATTTT
cdr3_aa: CAWTSGPHADTQYF

v_call: TRBV7-6
d_call: NA
clone_size: NA
j_call: TRBJ1-2
cdr3_nt: TGTGCCAGCAGCCAAGGACAGCGTTATTACTATGGCTACACCTTC
cdr3_aa: CASSQGQRYYYGYTF

v_call: TRBV21-1
d_call: NA
clone_size: NA
j_call: TRBJ2-7
cdr3_nt: TGTGCCAGCAGCAGTGGGGGGGACGACGAGCAGTACTTC
cdr3_aa: CASSSGGDDEQYF

v_call: TRBV10-3
d_call: NA
clone_size: NA
j_call: TRBJ1-4
cdr3_nt: TGTGCCATCAGTGATGAGGGCGCGAGTAGGACTAATGAAAAACTGTTTTTT
cdr3_aa: CAISDEGASRTNEKLFF

v_call: TRBV7-2
d_call: NA
clone_size: once
j_call: TRBJ2-1
cdr3_nt: TGTGCCAGCAGCTTAGAAATAGCAAATGAGCAGTTCTTC
cdr3_aa: CASSLEIANEQFF

v_call: TRBV5-3
d_call: NA
clone_size: NA
j_call: TRBJ1-1
cdr3_nt: TGTGCCAGAAGCTTGATACCGGGACACCTTCACACTGAAGCTTTCTTT
cdr3_aa: CARSLIPGHLHTEAFF

v_call: TRBV6-1
d_call: TRBD1
clone_size: NA
j_call: TRBJ1-4
cdr3_nt: TGTGCCAGCAGTCTGCAGGGGGCGTCTAATGAAAAACTGTTTTTT
cdr3_aa: CASSLQGASNEKLFF

v_call: TRBV4-1
d_call: NA
clone_size: once
j_call: TRBJ1-2
cdr3_nt: TGCGCCAGCAGCCAAAAAATCCGGGAAAGTAACTATGGCTACACCTTC
cdr3_aa: CASSQKIRESNYGYTF

v_call: TRBV6-6
d_call: NA
clone_size: NA
j_call: TRBJ1-1
cdr3_nt: TGTGCCAGCAGTTTCCGGCCGAGGGGAGGCACTGAAGCTTTCTTT
cdr3_aa: CASSFRPRGGTEAFF

v_call: TRBV7-2
d_call: TRBD1
clone_size: NA
j_call: TRBJ1-5
cdr3_nt: TGTGCCAGCAGCTTAGGGGACAGGGTCCGGAGTCAGCCCCAGCATTTT
cdr3_aa: CASSLGDRVRSQPQHF

v_call: TRBV11-3
d_call: TRBD2
clone_size: NA
j_call: TRBJ2-3
cdr3_nt: TGTGCCAGCAGCAGCGCCTATACCGGGGGAGGGCCCCGCACAGATACGCAGTATTTT
cdr3_aa: CASSSAYTGGGPRTDTQYF

v_call: TRBV29-1
d_call: NA
clone_size: NA
j_call: TRBJ2-7
cdr3_nt: TGCAGCGTTCGTGGTAGGCCCTCAGGGTACGAGCAGTACTTC
cdr3_aa: CSVRGRPSGYEQYF

v_call: TRBV7-3
d_call: NA
clone_size: NA
j_call: TRBJ2-2
cdr3_nt: TGTGCCAGCAGCTTATACGGGGGGCGGAACACCGGGGAGCTGTTTTTT
cdr3_aa: CASSLYGGRNTGELFF

v_call: TRBV10-3
d_call: NA
clone_size: NA
j_call: TRBJ1-2
cdr3_nt: TGTGCCATCAGTGAGATGACACGGACAGCAAGTAACTATGGCTACACCTTC
cdr3_aa: CAISEMTRTASNYGYTF

v_call: TRBV7-9
d_call: TRBD1
clone_size: NA
j_call: TRBJ2-7
cdr3_nt: TGTGCCAGCAGCCTGGACAGGGCCTCCTACGAGCAGTACTTC
cdr3_aa: CASSLDRASYEQYF

v_call: TRBV6-1
d_call: NA
clone_size: medium-sized
j_call: TRBJ1-2
cdr3_nt: TGTGCCAGCACCCTCCGAGACAGACTATATGGCTACACCTTC
cdr3_aa: CASTLRDRLYGYTF

v_call: TRBV5-6
d_call: TRBD1
clone_size: NA
j_call: TRBJ2-1
cdr3_nt: TGTGCCAGCAGCCATTGGACAGGGGTCTACAATGAGCAGTTCTTC
cdr3_aa: CASSHWTGVYNEQFF

v_call: TRBV6-5
d_call: NA
clone_size: few
j_call: TRBJ1-2
cdr3_nt: TGTGCCAGCAGTGAAGGGCAGTGGGGCTACACCTTC
cdr3_aa: CASSEGQWGYTF

v_call: TRBV27
d_call: NA
clone_size: few
j_call: TRBJ2-6
cdr3_nt: TGTGCCAGCAGTTCAGAAACTTTAGGGGGGGCCAACGTCCTGACTTTC
cdr3_aa: CASSSETLGGANVLTF

v_call: TRBV6-5
d_call: NA
clone_size: NA
j_call: TRBJ1-1
cdr3_nt: TGTGCCAGCAGTTACTCGGGGGGGCTCACTGAAGCTTTCTTT
cdr3_aa: CASSYSGGLTEAFF

v_call: TRBV2
d_call: NA
clone_size: NA
j_call: TRBJ1-5
cdr3_nt: TGTGCCAGCACTACCATTCGGGGTATAGGTCGAAATCAGCCCCAGCATTTT
cdr3_aa: CASTTIRGIGRNQPQHF

v_call: TRBV11-3
d_call: NA
clone_size: NA
j_call: TRBJ2-7
cdr3_nt: TGTGCCAGCAGCTTGTACGGAGCCTACGAGCAGTACTTC
cdr3_aa: CASSLYGAYEQYF

v_call: TRBV11-2
d_call: NA
clone_size: NA
j_call: TRBJ2-5
cdr3_nt: TGTGCCAGCAGCTTTGAGGGTACAGAGACCCAGTACTTC
cdr3_aa: CASSFEGTETQYF

v_call: TRBV9
d_call: NA
clone_size: NA
j_call: TRBJ1-5
cdr3_nt: TGTGCCAGCAGCCTAAAGGGGGAGAATCAGCCCCAGCATTTT
cdr3_aa: CASSLKGENQPQHF

v_call: TRBV6-1
d_call: TRBD2
clone_size: NA
j_call: TRBJ2-3
cdr3_nt: TGTGCCAGCAGCCGCACAGGACTAGATACGGATACGCAGTATTTT
cdr3_aa: CASSRTGLDTDTQYF

v_call: TRBV5-1
d_call: NA
clone_size: NA
j_call: TRBJ2-7
cdr3_nt: TGCGCCAGCAGCTTGGCCTTAGGGGCCCCCTACGAGCAGTACTTC
cdr3_aa: CASSLALGAPYEQYF

v_call: TRBV12-5
d_call: TRBD2
clone_size: NA
j_call: TRBJ2-7
cdr3_nt: TGTGCTAGTGGTTTGGGACTAGCGGGAGTTGAGCAGTACTTC
cdr3_aa: CASGLGLAGVEQYF

v_call: TRBV6-6
d_call: TRBD2
clone_size: once
j_call: TRBJ2-7
cdr3_nt: TGTGCCAGCAGAATGGGACTAGCGGGCTCCTACGAGCAGTACTTC
cdr3_aa: CASRMGLAGSYEQYF

v_call: TRBV18
d_call: NA
clone_size: NA
j_call: TRBJ1-1
cdr3_nt: TGTGCCAGCTCGGCGAGGGGTCGCGCTGAAGCTTTCTTT
cdr3_aa: CASSARGRAEAFF

v_call: TRBV10-3
d_call: TRBD1
clone_size: NA
j_call: TRBJ1-1
cdr3_nt: TGTGCCATCAGTGAGGGCCTGGGACAGGGGAGGACTGAAGCTTTCTTT
cdr3_aa: CAISEGLGQGRTEAFF

v_call: TRBV30
d_call: NA
clone_size: NA
j_call: TRBJ2-3
cdr3_nt: TGTGCCTGGAGTCCAGTGTCCTCTAGCACAGATACGCAGTATTTT
cdr3_aa: CAWSPVSSSTDTQYF

v_call: TRBV7-9
d_call: TRBD2
clone_size: NA
j_call: TRBJ2-3
cdr3_nt: TGTGCCAGCAGCTCGGGACTAGCGGGAAACACAGATACGCAGTATTTT
cdr3_aa: CASSSGLAGNTDTQYF

v_call: TRBV5-4
d_call: TRBD2
clone_size: NA
j_call: TRBJ2-7
cdr3_nt: TGTGCCAGCAGCCCGCGGGGAGGGATCTCCTACGAGCAGTACTTC
cdr3_aa: CASSPRGGISYEQYF

v_call: TRBV18
d_call: NA
clone_size: NA
j_call: TRBJ2-1
cdr3_nt: TGTGCCAGCTCACCAACGGATACAAGCAATGAGCAGTTCTTC
cdr3_aa: CASSPTDTSNEQFF

v_call: TRBV18
d_call: NA
clone_size: once
j_call: TRBJ1-1
cdr3_nt: TGTGCCAGCTCACCCGTGGGGGTGAACACTGAAGCTTTCTTT
cdr3_aa: CASSPVGVNTEAFF

v_call: TRBV7-2
d_call: NA
clone_size: once
j_call: TRBJ2-7
cdr3_nt: TGTGCCAGCGGGCAGGCCTACGAGCAGTACTTC
cdr3_aa: CASGQAYEQYF

v_call: TRBV5-4
d_call: NA
clone_size: NA
j_call: TRBJ2-7
cdr3_nt: TGTGCCAGCAGCTTGTTCGCCGGATACGAGCAGTACTTC
cdr3_aa: CASSLFAGYEQYF

v_call: TRBV12-2
d_call: NA
clone_size: NA
j_call: TRBJ2-3
cdr3_nt: TGTGCAAGTCGCCCCAGGCGGGGGGCGAGCACAGATACGCAGTATTTT
cdr3_aa: CASRPRRGASTDTQYF

v_call: TRBV27
d_call: TRBD1
clone_size: NA
j_call: TRBJ2-2
cdr3_nt: TGTGCCAGCAGTCCGCGTCAGGGAGGGACAGGGGCCGGGGAGCTGTTTTTT
cdr3_aa: CASSPRQGGTGAGELFF

v_call: TRBV5-5
d_call: TRBD1
clone_size: NA
j_call: TRBJ1-4
cdr3_nt: TGTGCCAGCAGCCCCCGACAGGGCGTCAGTGAAAAACTGTTTTTT
cdr3_aa: CASSPRQGVSEKLFF

v_call: TRBV6-6
d_call: NA
clone_size: NA
j_call: TRBJ2-7
cdr3_nt: TGTGCCAGCAGCCTACTCAGCTCCTACGAGCAGTACTTC
cdr3_aa: CASSLLSSYEQYF

v_call: TRBV25-1
d_call: NA
clone_size: NA
j_call: TRBJ1-6
cdr3_nt: TGTGCCAGCAGCCCATCGGTCCAGGGTAAATCACCCCTCCACTTT
cdr3_aa: CASSPSVQGKSPLHF

v_call: TRBV11-3
d_call: TRBD1
clone_size: NA
j_call: TRBJ2-3
cdr3_nt: TGTGCCAGCAGCTCCCAGGAGGGACAGGGGCCAGATACGCAGTATTTT
cdr3_aa: CASSSQEGQGPDTQYF

v_call: TRBV5-1
d_call: NA
clone_size: NA
j_call: TRBJ1-1
cdr3_nt: TGCGCCAGCAGCTTGGAGCTCATGAACACTGAAGCTTTCTTT
cdr3_aa: CASSLELMNTEAFF

v_call: TRBV6-5
d_call: NA
clone_size: once
j_call: TRBJ1-6
cdr3_nt: TGTGCCAGCAGTTACGAGGGGGGTGATAATTCACCCCTCCACTTT
cdr3_aa: CASSYEGGDNSPLHF

v_call: TRBV7-2
d_call: NA
clone_size: NA
j_call: TRBJ2-1
cdr3_nt: TGTGCCAGCAGCTTGGCAGGGATAGGCAATGAGCAGTTCTTC
cdr3_aa: CASSLAGIGNEQFF

v_call: TRBV10-3
d_call: TRBD1
clone_size: NA
j_call: TRBJ2-2
cdr3_nt: TGTGCCATCAGTTCCGGGACAGTTCTTTCCGGGGAGCTGTTTTTT
cdr3_aa: CAISSGTVLSGELFF

v_call: TRBV9
d_call: NA
clone_size: NA
j_call: TRBJ2-3
cdr3_nt: TGTGCCAGCAGCGTAGCTCCAGGGCCCCGCACAGATACGCAGTATTTT
cdr3_aa: CASSVAPGPRTDTQYF

v_call: TRBV2
d_call: NA
clone_size: NA
j_call: TRBJ2-2
cdr3_nt: TGTGCCAGCAGGTTCACGGGAGCAGTCACCGGGGAGCTGTTTTTT
cdr3_aa: CASRFTGAVTGELFF

v_call: TRBV2
d_call: TRBD2
clone_size: NA
j_call: TRBJ2-1
cdr3_nt: TGTGCCAGCGGGACTAGCGGGAGGGCCCAGTTCTTC
cdr3_aa: CASGTSGRAQFF

v_call: TRBV27
d_call: NA
clone_size: NA
j_call: TRBJ2-7
cdr3_nt: TGTGCCAGCAGTTTTTCGGGGGGCCCCTTCGAGCAGTACTTC
cdr3_aa: CASSFSGGPFEQYF

v_call: TRBV5-6
d_call: NA
clone_size: few
j_call: TRBJ2-2
cdr3_nt: TGTGCCAGCAGCCACGACGCGGGGTCCGGGGAGCTGTTTTTT
cdr3_aa: CASSHDAGSGELFF

v_call: TRBV18
d_call: TRBD1
clone_size: NA
j_call: TRBJ2-1
cdr3_nt: TGTGCCAGCTCAGCGACAGGGTGGGGCAATGAGCAGTTCTTC
cdr3_aa: CASSATGWGNEQFF

v_call: TRBV12-2
d_call: NA
clone_size: NA
j_call: TRBJ1-1
cdr3_nt: TGTGCAAGTCGCCTCCCGCCTCTAGGGTACACTGAAGCTTTCTTT
cdr3_aa: CASRLPPLGYTEAFF

v_call: TRBV5-1
d_call: TRBD2
clone_size: NA
j_call: TRBJ2-5
cdr3_nt: TGCGCCAGCAGCTTGGCCCAGCGGGGGAAGAAAGAGACCCAGTACTTC
cdr3_aa: CASSLAQRGKKETQYF

v_call: TRBV7-7
d_call: TRBD2
clone_size: NA
j_call: TRBJ2-1
cdr3_nt: TGTGCCAGCAGCCCAGACATAGCGGGGGGCTACAATGAGCAGTTCTTC
cdr3_aa: CASSPDIAGGYNEQFF

v_call: TRBV7-2
d_call: TRBD1
clone_size: few
j_call: TRBJ1-1
cdr3_nt: TGTGCCAGCAGCATACAGGGGGGGGCTGAAGCTTTCTTT
cdr3_aa: CASSIQGGAEAFF